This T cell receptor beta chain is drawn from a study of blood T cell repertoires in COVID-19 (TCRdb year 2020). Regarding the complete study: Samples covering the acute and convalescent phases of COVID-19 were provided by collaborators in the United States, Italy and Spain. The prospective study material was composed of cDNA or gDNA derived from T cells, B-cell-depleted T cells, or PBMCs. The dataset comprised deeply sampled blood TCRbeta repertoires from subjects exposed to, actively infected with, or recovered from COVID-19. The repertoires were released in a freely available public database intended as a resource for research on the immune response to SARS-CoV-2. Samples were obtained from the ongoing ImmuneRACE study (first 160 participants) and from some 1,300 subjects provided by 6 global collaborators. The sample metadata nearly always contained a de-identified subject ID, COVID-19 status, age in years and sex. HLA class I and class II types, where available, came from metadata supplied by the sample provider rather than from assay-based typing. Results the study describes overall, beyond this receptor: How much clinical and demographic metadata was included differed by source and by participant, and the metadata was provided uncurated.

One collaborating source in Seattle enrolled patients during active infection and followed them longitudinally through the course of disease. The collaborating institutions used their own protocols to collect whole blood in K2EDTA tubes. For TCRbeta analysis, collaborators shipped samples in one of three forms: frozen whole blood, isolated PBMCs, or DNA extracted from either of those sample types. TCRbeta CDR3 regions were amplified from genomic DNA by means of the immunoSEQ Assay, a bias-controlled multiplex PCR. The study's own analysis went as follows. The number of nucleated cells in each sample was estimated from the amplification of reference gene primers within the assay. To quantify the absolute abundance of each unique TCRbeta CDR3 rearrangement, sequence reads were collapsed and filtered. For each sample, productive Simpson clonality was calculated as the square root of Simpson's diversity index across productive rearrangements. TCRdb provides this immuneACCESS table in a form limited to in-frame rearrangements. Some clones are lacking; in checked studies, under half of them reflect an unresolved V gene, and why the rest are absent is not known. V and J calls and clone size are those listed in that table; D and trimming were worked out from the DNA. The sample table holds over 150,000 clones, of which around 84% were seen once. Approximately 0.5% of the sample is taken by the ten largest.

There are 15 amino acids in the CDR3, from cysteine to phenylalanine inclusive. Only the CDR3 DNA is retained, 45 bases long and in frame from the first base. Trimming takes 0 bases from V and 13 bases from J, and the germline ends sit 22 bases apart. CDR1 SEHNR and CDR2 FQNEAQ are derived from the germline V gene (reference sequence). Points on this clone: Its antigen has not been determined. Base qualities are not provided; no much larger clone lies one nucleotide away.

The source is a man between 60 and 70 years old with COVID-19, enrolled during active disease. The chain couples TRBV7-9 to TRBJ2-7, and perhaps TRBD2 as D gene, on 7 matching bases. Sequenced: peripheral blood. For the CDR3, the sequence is CASSLAGALAASKYF. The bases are TGTGCCAGCAGCTTAGCGGGGGCCCTAGCGGCCTCGAAATACTTC.